This T cell receptor (beta chain) was recorded in a study of blood T cell repertoires in COVID-19. Study context: Samples taken during acute and convalescent COVID-19 were collected in the United States, Italy and Spain. The analysed material was cDNA or gDNA that came from T cells, B-cell-depleted T cells, or PBMCs.

Authors' analysis steps: The assay estimated nucleated cells by amplifying reference gene primers. Data came from immunoSEQ multiplex PCR; TCRdb stores just in-frame clones and leaves some out. D and trimming were read from the DNA, whereas the V and J calls and clone size are those reported in that table. The data hold over 200,000 clones, with around 85% observed a single time. The length of the CDR3 is 14 residues. V gave up 6 bases and J gave up 1 base, with 12 bases separating them. Germline V gene data show CDR1 as ENHRY and CDR2 as SYGVKD. The rearrangement joins TRBV10-3 to TRBJ1-1; D possibly corresponds to TRBD1 (6 bases). The source of this sequence is a human donor in a cohort sampled during active COVID-19. Sequencing used peripheral blood. The CDR3 reads CAISLQGENTEAFF. The CDR3 DNA sequence: TGTGCCATCAGCTTACAGGGCGAGAACACTGAAGCTTTCTTT.